Listed below are T cell receptor beta chains from one sample, sequenced in a study of neoadjuvant anti-PD-1 for oral cavity cancer. Assay used: immunoSEQ multiplex PCR; TCRdb lists only in-frame clones, some missing. In the table there are around 14,000 clones, just under 75% of which are singletons. The sample was PBMCs, taken after nivolumab (anti-PD-1) treatment. The receptors stem from a person between 40 and 80 years old with oral cavity squamous cell carcinoma. CDR3s include the opening cysteine and the closing phenylalanine or tryptophan. Each record gives: D gene, V gene, J gene, CDR3 protein, CDR3 DNA. D genes are given only for firm matches.

>.|TRBV29-1|TRBJ2-3
CSARGPTGITDTQYF
TGCAGCGCCCGAGGACCCACAGGAATCACAGATACGCAGTATTTT
>.|TRBV5-6|TRBJ1-2
CASSLGSGYTF
TGTGCCAGCAGCTTGGGGTCTGGCTACACCTTC
>.|TRBV11-2|TRBJ2-7
CASSRGHEQYF
TGTGCCAGCAGCAGAGGCCACGAGCAGTACTTC
>TRBD2|TRBV4-1|TRBJ2-7
CASSQETSGGPLTYEQYF
TGCGCCAGCAGCCAAGAGACTAGCGGGGGGCCTCTCACCTACGAGCAGTACTTC
>.|TRBV5-4|TRBJ2-5
CASSSSISGLETQYF
TGTGCCAGCAGCTCGTCGATTTCCGGGTTGGAGACCCAGTACTTC
>TRBD2|TRBV30|TRBJ2-7
CAWSQTSGFHYEQYF
TGTGCCTGGAGTCAAACTAGCGGGTTTCACTACGAGCAGTACTTC
>TRBD1|TRBV6-6|TRBJ2-7
CASSLGTVGPYEQYF
TGTGCCAGCAGTTTGGGGACAGTGGGCCCCTACGAGCAGTACTTC
>TRBD1|TRBV11-3|TRBJ2-1
CASSRDRASGNEQFF
TGTGCCAGCAGCCGAGACAGGGCATCAGGCAATGAGCAGTTCTTC
>.|TRBV7-7|TRBJ1-3
CASSLQPGVGNTIYF
TGTGCTAGCAGCTTGCAACCAGGGGTGGGAAACACCATATATTTT
>.|TRBV19|TRBJ2-3
CASSILISGGTDTQYF
TGTGCCAGTAGTATACTAATCTCGGGGGGCACAGATACGCAGTATTTT
>.|TRBV29-1|TRBJ1-1
CSAGQWRTEAFF
TGCAGCGCAGGACAGTGGAGGACTGAAGCTTTCTTT